The 17 T cell receptor beta chains reported below all come from one sample, sequenced in a study of T-cell memory formation after mild COVID-19. A single record per CDR3 protein comes from TCRdb applying MiXCR to the 5' RACE reads. The sample lists around 140,000 distinct CDR3 sequences, approximately 21% occurring once. Sequencing used PBMCs or a T cell subset sorted from them (not recorded which). The receptors shown here come from an adult woman who had mild COVID-19 (a few samples of this study predate the infection). Cell type and time point are not known.

The chain combines TRBV11-2 with TRBJ1-2; tentative D call: TRBD1 (5 bases). The CDR3 is 15 amino acids. Trimming shortened V by 5 bases and J by 0 bases, and 13 bases separated the two germline ends. Germline CDR1 and CDR2: SGHAT and FQNNGV. CDR3 amino acids: CASSQTGTANYGYTF. CDR3 nucleotides: TGTGCCAGCAGCCAGACCGGGACGGCTAACTATGGCTACACCTTC. The complete variable domain, with remaining parts taken from reference TRBV11-2 and TRBJ1-2, reads EAGVAQSPRYKIIEKRQSVAFWCNPISGHATLYWYQQILGQGPKLLIQFQNNGVVDDSQLPKDRFSAERLKGVDSTLKIQPAKLEDSAVYLCASSQTGTANYGYTFGSGTRLTVV.

The V call is TRBV3-2, the J call TRBJ2-7; TRBD2 is the table's D call and was not checked against the DNA. TRBV3-2 is described as a pseudogene. The length of the CDR3 is 14 residues. CDR3 protein: CASSQVRGTYEQYF. CDR3 nucleotide sequence: TGTGCCAGCAGCCAAGTTCGAGGGACCTACGAGCAGTACTTC.

The J gene is TRBJ2-3, the V gene TRBV20-1; D is tentatively TRBD1 or TRBD2 (6 bases each). V lost 5 bases and J 1 base, leaving 16 bases between the germline ends. CDR1 DFQATT and CDR2 SNEGSKA come from the germline V gene (reference sequence). The CDR3 loop spans 15 amino acids. The CDR3 loop reads CSASRGPPGTDTQYF. The CDR3, as DNA: TGCAGTGCTTCACGGGGGCCCCCTGGCACAGATACGCAGTATTTT.

The chain combines TRBV4-1 with TRBJ2-2; possibly TRBD1 or TRBD2 for D (5 bases each). The V gene's germline CDR1 is MGHRA and CDR2 YSYEKL. The CDR3 runs 15 residues. V was shortened by 4 bases and J by 4 bases, with 13 bases between the two germline ends. CDR3 coding DNA: TGCGCCAGCAGCCCGGGGACGTGGGGCACCGGGGAGCTGTTTTTT. Translation gives CASSPGTWGTGELFF.

This clonotype has more than one count but fewer than ten. The chain carries TRBV7-6 and TRBJ1-5; no clear D gene. The CDR3 spans 20 residues. Trimming took 1 base from V and 0 from J, leaving 22 bases between them. Germline values: CDR1 SGHVS, CDR2 FNYEAQ. The CDR3 protein is CASSLDGRAIGSYSNQPQHF. The CDR3 DNA is TGTGCCAGCAGCTTAGATGGACGGGCTATTGGCAGCTATAGCAATCAGCCCCAGCATTTT.

V usage is TRBV6-6 and J usage is TRBJ2-7; D call uncertain. The CDR3 extends over 13 amino acids. CDR1 and CDR2 from the germline V gene are MNHNY and SVGAGI (reference sequence). V lost 2 bases and J lost 6, with 11 bases in between. The CDR3: CASSYGRSFEQYF. For the CDR3, the DNA is TGTGCCAGCAGTTACGGGCGAAGCTTCGAGCAGTACTTC.

The J gene is TRBJ2-2, the V gene TRBV7-6, with 9 bases that match TRBD2. The V gene's germline CDR1 is SGHVS and CDR2 FNYEAQ. The ends lost 0 bases at V and 4 bases at J; junction bases unmatched: 6. The CDR3 has 17 amino acids. The CDR3 coding sequence is TGTGCCAGCAGCTTAGCAGCGGGGGGCCTCCTCACCGGGGAGCTGTTTTTT. This codes for CASSLAAGGLLTGELFF.

The chain uses TRBV7-2 and TRBJ1-4; no reliable D call. V lost 1 base and J 8 bases, leaving 11 bases between the germline ends. Looked up from germline, CDR1 is SGHTA and CDR2 is FQGNSA. This CDR3 has 14 residues. CDR3 region: CASSLGYEQEKLFF. CDR3 sequence (DNA): TGTGCCAGCAGCTTAGGTTACGAGCAGGAAAAACTGTTTTTT. The full variable domain, in which reference TRBV7-2 and TRBJ1-4 provide the parts outside the CDR3, is GAGVSQSPSNKVTEKGKDVELRCDPISGHTALYWYRQSLGQGLEFLIYFQGNSAPDKSGLPSDRFSAERTGGSVSTLTIQRTQQEDSAVYLCASSLGYEQEKLFFGSGTQLSVL.

This clonotype was seen only a few times. The genes are TRBV5-1 and TRBJ2-7; 11 positions agree with TRBD1. J lost 3 bases, V lost 3 bases, and 2 bases had no gene match. The germline V gene encodes CDR1 SGHRS and CDR2 YFSETQ. The length of the CDR3 is 14 residues. The CDR3 DNA is TGCGCCAGCAGCTGGGGACAGGGGGACTACGAGCAGTACTTC. Translating gives CASSWGQGDYEQYF.

The chain carries TRBV5-1 and TRBJ2-1; TRBD2 agrees at 8 bases. This CDR3 is 16 amino acids long. Germline values: CDR1 SGHRS, CDR2 YFSETQ. V was pared by 0 bases and J by 1 base, with 3 bases of the junction left unmatched. In DNA form, the CDR3 reads TGCGCCAGCAGCTTGGTGGCGGGAGGTTCCTACAATGAGCAGTTCTTC. This codes for CASSLVAGGSYNEQFF.

This clonotype occurred a few times. V usage is TRBV18 and J usage is TRBJ2-6; TRBD1 agrees at 7 bases. The CDR3 extends over 20 amino acids. Germline values: CDR1 KGHSH, CDR2 LQKENI. The J segment lost 1 base and the V segment lost 4 bases, leaving 16 bases of the junction unmatched. CDR3 nucleotides: TGTGCCAGCTCACTACTCCGGGACAGCCGGCTTCGATCTGGGGCCAACGTCCTGACTTTC. Protein sequence: CASSLLRDSRLRSGANVLTF.

CDR3 nucleotides: TGTGCCAGTAGTATCGCTAGCGGGATAAGCTCCTACGAGCAGTACTTC. This sequence encodes CASSIASGISSYEQYF. This sequence joins TRBV19 and TRBJ2-7; 9 nucleotides match TRBD2. The CDR3 is 16 amino acids. The V and J ends lost 3 bases and 0 bases, in that order; junction bases with no gene match: 6. Germline V lookup: CDR1 LNHDA, CDR2 SQIVND (reference sequence).

This clonotype was recorded only once. The V and J genes are TRBV10-3 and TRBJ1-1; the D gene is possibly TRBD1 (6 bases). The V gene's germline CDR1 is ENHRY and CDR2 SYGVKD. V was clipped by 7 bases and J by 5 bases, with 11 bases between them. The CDR3 is 12 amino acids. CDR3 DNA sequence: TGTGCCATCAAGGGGGGCGAAACTGAAGCTTTCTTT. Protein product: CAIKGGETEAFF.

This clonotype has ten or more counts. The gene calls are TRBV29-1 and TRBJ2-1; 10 bases agree with TRBD1. The CDR3 contains 13 residues. V lost 6 bases to trimming and J lost 4 bases; unmatched junction nucleotides: 3. The germline V gene encodes CDR1 SQVTM and CDR2 ANQGSEA. CDR3 sequence (DNA): TGCAGCGTAGGACAGGGGGGATACAATGAGCAGTTCTTC. As protein: CSVGQGGYNEQFF.

The chain is built from TRBV9 and TRBJ1-2, with D possibly being TRBD1 (5 bases). V lost 3 bases to trimming and J lost 3 bases, with 12 bases between them. The CDR3 covers 14 residues. Germline CDR1 reads SGDLS; CDR2 reads YYNGEE. The CDR3 sequence is CASSDGSGDYGYTF. The CDR3 nucleotides are TGTGCCAGCAGCGATGGATCGGGGGACTATGGCTACACCTTC.

The chain uses TRBV6-2 or TRBV6-3 and TRBJ2-7; TRBD2 aligns across 7 bases. Germline V gene lookup returns CDR1 MNHEY and CDR2 SVGEGT. This CDR3 has 13 residues. The ends lost 4 bases at V and 3 bases at J; junction bases unmatched: 3. CDR3 in DNA: TGTGCCAGCAGTTGGTCTAGCGGCTACGAGCAGTACTTC. Protein sequence: CASSWSSGYEQYF.

CDR3: CASSTGLAGNEQFF. The CDR3 DNA is TGTGCCAGCAGCACCGGACTAGCGGGCAATGAGCAGTTCTTC. The gene calls are TRBV7-3 and TRBJ2-1; 11 bases agree with TRBD2. J gave up 6 bases and V 5 bases, and 3 bases lay outside the gene matches. CDR3 size: 14 residues. From germline, CDR1 is SGHTA and CDR2 FQGTGA.